This TCR beta chain was found in a study of T cell changes during pregnancy in multiple sclerosis. Profiling relied on immunoSEQ multiplex PCR, and the TCRdb table lists in-frame clones only, not all of them. The sample holds under 70,000 clones, 91% seen once. V was pared by 6 bases and J by 2 bases, with 6 bases between. Germline-derived CDR1 and CDR2 are MNHEY and SVGAGI. This CDR3 contains 12 residues. The chain couples TRBV6-5 to TRBJ2-3, with TRBD2 as a possible D gene (5 bases). This material consisted of peripheral blood, taken after pregnancy. This clonotype originated in a female donor in good health, enrolled as a control in a pregnancy study. The CDR3: CASRTTTDTQYF. The CDR3 coding sequence is TGTGCCAGCAGGACTACCACAGATACGCAGTATTTT.